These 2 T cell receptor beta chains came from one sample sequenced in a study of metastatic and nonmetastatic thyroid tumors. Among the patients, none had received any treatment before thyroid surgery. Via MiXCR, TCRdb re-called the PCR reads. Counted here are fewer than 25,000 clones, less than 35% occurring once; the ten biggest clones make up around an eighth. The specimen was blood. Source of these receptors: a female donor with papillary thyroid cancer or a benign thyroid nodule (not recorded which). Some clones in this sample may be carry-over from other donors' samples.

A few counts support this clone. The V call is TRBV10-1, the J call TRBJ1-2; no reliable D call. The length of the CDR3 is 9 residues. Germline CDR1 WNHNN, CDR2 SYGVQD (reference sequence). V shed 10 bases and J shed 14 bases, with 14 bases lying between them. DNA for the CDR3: TGCGCCACCCCGACGGTGGAGACCTTC. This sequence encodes CATPTVETF.

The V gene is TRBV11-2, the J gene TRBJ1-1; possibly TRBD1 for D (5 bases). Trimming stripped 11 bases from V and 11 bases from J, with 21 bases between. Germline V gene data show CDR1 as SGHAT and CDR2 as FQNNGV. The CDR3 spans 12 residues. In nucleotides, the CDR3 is TGTGCCTGCACCTTCAGCAAGGGACTTGCTTTCTTT. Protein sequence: CACTFSKGLAFF.